Described below is a single TCR beta chain sequence and its context. The antigen is not known. The CDR3 totals 15 residues. Trimming pared 4 bases from V and 1 base from J, leaving 14 bases between. CDR1 is SQVTM and CDR2 is ANQGSEA in the germline V gene. This sample is drawn from a study of cytomegalovirus exposure and HLA in healthy donors. Overall study results and limits: A later analysis reported that several of the most significant clusters appeared to be linked to common viral pathogens, among them Epstein-Barr virus.

Both 60 Vbeta primers and 13 Jbeta primers went into the PCR. The data were produced by immunoSEQ multiplex PCR, yet TCRdb's version contains in-frame clones alone and is incomplete. The sample gives 110,000 or so clones, roughly 70% of which show up once; around 5.4% is in the top ten. V usage is TRBV29-1 and J usage is TRBJ1-5, with D possibly matching TRBD1 (5 bases). This receptor was obtained from a woman in her 70s in good health and CMV-seropositive. Source material: PBMCs. As DNA, the CDR3 is TGCAGCGTTGCTGAGTCTTCAGGGAGCAATCAGCCCCAGCATTTT. It is translated as CSVAESSGSNQPQHF.